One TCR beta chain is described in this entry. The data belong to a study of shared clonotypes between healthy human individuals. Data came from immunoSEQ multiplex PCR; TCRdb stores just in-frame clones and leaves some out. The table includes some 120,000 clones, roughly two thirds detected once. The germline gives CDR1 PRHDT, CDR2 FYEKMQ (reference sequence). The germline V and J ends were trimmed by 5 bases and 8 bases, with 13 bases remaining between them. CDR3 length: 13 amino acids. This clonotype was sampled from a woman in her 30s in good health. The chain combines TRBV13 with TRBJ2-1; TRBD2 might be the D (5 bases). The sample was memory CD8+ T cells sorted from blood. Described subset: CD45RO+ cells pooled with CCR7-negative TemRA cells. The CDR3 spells CASSPPRGHEQFF. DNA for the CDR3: TGTGCCAGCAGCCCCCCCCGAGGGCATGAGCAGTTCTTC.